One sample yielded the 2 T cell receptor beta chains listed below, sequenced in a study of blood T cell repertoires in COVID-19. Repertoires were generated with immunoSEQ multiplex PCR, while TCRdb's copy carries only in-frame clones and drops some. This table holds about 200,000 clones, about 85% found once. The sample comprised PBMCs or T cells enriched from blood (not recorded which). Receptor source: a man aged 40-50 years who had recovered from COVID-19.

The chain combines TRBV4-2 with TRBJ1-4; TRBD1 matches 9 bases. Germline CDR1 reads LGHNA; CDR2 reads YNFKEQ. The CDR3 is 16 amino acids. V lost 6 bases to trimming and J lost 10 bases; unmatched junction nucleotides: 15. In DNA, the CDR3 is TGTGCCAGCAGGCCAACATCCGGACAGGGGTTTGGAAAACTGTTTTTT. As protein: CASRPTSGQGFGKLFF.

The chain uses TRBV5-4 and TRBJ1-4; a weak D match, TRBD1 (6 bases). With 3 bases removed from V and 5 bases from J, the gap between germline ends came to 14 bases. This CDR3 spans 15 amino acids. CDR1 SGHNT and CDR2 YYREEE come from the germline V gene (reference sequence). Here the CDR3 reads CASSSGRTGNEKLFF. DNA for the CDR3: TGTGCCAGCAGCTCCGGTCGTACAGGGAATGAAAAACTGTTTTTT. Variable domain in full (rest from reference TRBV5-4 and TRBJ1-4): ETGVTQSPTHLIKTRGQQVTLRCSSQSGHNTVSWYQQALGQGPQFIFQYYREEENGRGNFPPRFSGLQFPNYSSELNVNALELDDSALYLCASSSGRTGNEKLFFGSGTQLSVL.